These T cell receptor beta chains were read from a single sample in a study of T cells after yellow fever vaccination. Using its own MiXCR run on the 5' RACE reads, TCRdb lists one record per CDR3 protein. The table shows about 150,000 distinct CDR3 sequences, with about 7% occurring only once. The sequencing here drew on CD4+ T cells sorted from PBMCs, taken 10 days after the yellow fever booster vaccination. The receptors here all came from a man aged 30-40 years who received the YFV17D yellow fever vaccine. Each CDR3 is given with its conserved first and last residue. Each record gives: J gene, clone size, V gene, D gene, CDR3 DNA, CDR3 protein. D genes are given only for firm matches. For some rows the clone size is stated as once, few or many, or as a class when expanded; others skip it.

j_call: TRBJ2-7
clone_size: many
v_call: TRBV6-5
d_call: TRBD1
cdr3_nt: TGTGCCAGCAGGAGGACAGGGTTCTACGAGCAGTACTTC
cdr3_aa: CASRRTGFYEQYF

j_call: TRBJ2-4
clone_size: many
v_call: TRBV23-1
d_call: TRBD2
cdr3_nt: TGCGCCAGACAAAAGGGACTAGCGGGAGATAACATTCAGTACTTC
cdr3_aa: CARQKGLAGDNIQYF

j_call: TRBJ1-2
clone_size: few
v_call: TRBV7-2
d_call: TRBD1
cdr3_nt: TGTGCCAGCAGTCCGGGACAGGAATATGGCTACACCTTC
cdr3_aa: CASSPGQEYGYTF

j_call: TRBJ2-5
clone_size: many
v_call: TRBV19
d_call: NA
cdr3_nt: TGTGCCAGTAGCGAATACACGGTACCGGAGACCCAGTACTTC
cdr3_aa: CASSEYTVPETQYF

j_call: TRBJ2-5
clone_size: many
v_call: TRBV5-1
d_call: NA
cdr3_nt: TGCGCCAGCAGCTTGGTAGCGGCAGGGTGGGACCCGGGACTCAAGTACCAAGAGACCCAGTACTTC
cdr3_aa: CASSLVAAGWDPGLKYQETQYF

j_call: TRBJ2-4
clone_size: many
v_call: TRBV5-1
d_call: NA
cdr3_nt: TGCGCCAGCAGCTCCGGGGACGGAACAAACATTCAGTACTTC
cdr3_aa: CASSSGDGTNIQYF

j_call: TRBJ1-3
clone_size: many
v_call: TRBV4-3
d_call: TRBD1
cdr3_nt: TGCGCCAGCAGCCAAGGCGGGGTACAGGGGGCTGGAAACACCATATATTTT
cdr3_aa: CASSQGGVQGAGNTIYF

j_call: TRBJ2-3
clone_size: many
v_call: TRBV5-1
d_call: NA
cdr3_nt: TGCGCCAGCAGCGGCGTACACGATACGCAGTATTTT
cdr3_aa: CASSGVHDTQYF

j_call: TRBJ2-1
clone_size: few
v_call: TRBV6-5
d_call: NA
cdr3_nt: TGTGCCAGCAGTTCAAGGGTGACATTAACCTACAATGAGCAGTTCTTC
cdr3_aa: CASSSRVTLTYNEQFF

j_call: TRBJ2-7
clone_size: NA
v_call: TRBV10-3
d_call: NA
cdr3_nt: TGTGCCATCAGTGAGCGGAGCCCCTACGAGCAGTACTTC
cdr3_aa: CAISERSPYEQYF

j_call: TRBJ2-7
clone_size: many
v_call: TRBV7-2
d_call: NA
cdr3_nt: TGTGCCACCAGCTTAACATCGACCTACGAGCAGTACTTC
cdr3_aa: CATSLTSTYEQYF

j_call: TRBJ2-5
clone_size: many
v_call: TRBV5-6
d_call: TRBD2
cdr3_nt: TGTGCCAGCAGCGACCGACTAGCTGAGACCCAGTACTTC
cdr3_aa: CASSDRLAETQYF

j_call: TRBJ2-2
clone_size: many
v_call: TRBV20-1
d_call: TRBD2
cdr3_nt: TGCAGTGCCCGGACTAGCGGGAGGACTTTGACCGGGGAGCTGTTTTTT
cdr3_aa: CSARTSGRTLTGELFF

j_call: TRBJ2-6
clone_size: few
v_call: TRBV10-3
d_call: TRBD2
cdr3_nt: TGTGCCATCAGTGCGGGGGGGGTAGGATCTGGGGCCAACGTCCTGACTTTC
cdr3_aa: CAISAGGVGSGANVLTF

j_call: TRBJ2-5
clone_size: many
v_call: TRBV5-1
d_call: NA
cdr3_nt: TGCGCCAGCAGCTTGGGGGGGTTTGAAGAGACCCAGTACTTC
cdr3_aa: CASSLGGFEETQYF

j_call: TRBJ2-1
clone_size: many
v_call: TRBV7-2
d_call: NA
cdr3_nt: TGTGCCAGCAGCTTAGTGTCTATGCTTGGGGATGAGCAGTTCTTC
cdr3_aa: CASSLVSMLGDEQFF

j_call: TRBJ2-7
clone_size: once
v_call: TRBV4-1
d_call: TRBD1
cdr3_nt: TGCGCCAGCAGCCAAGATCGTGGGACAGGGGTCTACGAGCAGTACTTC
cdr3_aa: CASSQDRGTGVYEQYF

j_call: TRBJ2-7
clone_size: NA
v_call: TRBV18
d_call: TRBD2
cdr3_nt: TGTGCCAGCTCACCCAGAGCGGGGACCTACGAGCAGTACTTC
cdr3_aa: CASSPRAGTYEQYF

j_call: TRBJ2-1
clone_size: few
v_call: TRBV5-4
d_call: TRBD1
cdr3_nt: TGTGCCAGCAGAACCGGGACAGGCCTTGACAATGAGCAGTTCTTC
cdr3_aa: CASRTGTGLDNEQFF

j_call: TRBJ2-3
clone_size: many
v_call: TRBV2
d_call: TRBD2
cdr3_nt: TGTGCCAGCAGCTATACTTGGGAGGGCCTATCCCCCACAGATACGCAGTATTTT
cdr3_aa: CASSYTWEGLSPTDTQYF

j_call: TRBJ2-5
clone_size: many
v_call: TRBV11-2
d_call: TRBD1
cdr3_nt: TGTGCCAGCAGCTTCGCGGGACAGGGAATGGAGACCCAGTACTTC
cdr3_aa: CASSFAGQGMETQYF

j_call: TRBJ2-5
clone_size: few
v_call: TRBV27
d_call: TRBD1
cdr3_nt: TGTGCCACCCGTATCAGGACAGGCATAGAGACCCAGTACTTC
cdr3_aa: CATRIRTGIETQYF

j_call: TRBJ2-7
clone_size: many
v_call: TRBV25-1
d_call: NA
cdr3_nt: TGTGCCAGCAGCGAAACCTTAGGGGCCTACGAGCAGTACTTC
cdr3_aa: CASSETLGAYEQYF

j_call: TRBJ2-1
clone_size: many
v_call: TRBV25-1
d_call: TRBD2
cdr3_nt: TGTGCCAGCAGTGAATATGCTAGCGGGAGCAAAGATGAGCAGTTCTTC
cdr3_aa: CASSEYASGSKDEQFF

j_call: TRBJ2-3
clone_size: NA
v_call: TRBV24-1
d_call: NA
cdr3_nt: TGTGCCACCAGTGATGCTACAGATACGCAGTATTTT
cdr3_aa: CATSDATDTQYF

j_call: TRBJ2-7
clone_size: many
v_call: TRBV20-1
d_call: TRBD1
cdr3_nt: TGCAGTGCAACCGGGACAGGGGTCTTC
cdr3_aa: CSATGTGVF

j_call: TRBJ1-5
clone_size: many
v_call: TRBV12-3/TRBV12-4
d_call: TRBD1
cdr3_nt: TGTGCCAGCAGCTCCCAGGACAGGGTGTTCGGTCAGCCCCAGCATTTT
cdr3_aa: CASSSQDRVFGQPQHF

j_call: TRBJ1-2
clone_size: NA
v_call: TRBV20-1
d_call: TRBD1
cdr3_nt: TGCAGTGCTAGAGTCGGACAGGGGGCGTCGGATGGCTACACCTTC
cdr3_aa: CSARVGQGASDGYTF

j_call: TRBJ2-3
clone_size: NA
v_call: TRBV3-1
d_call: TRBD2
cdr3_nt: TGTGCCTTCTGCCCCGGGACTAGCGGGCCGGCACGCACAGATACGCAGTATTTT
cdr3_aa: CAFCPGTSGPARTDTQYF

j_call: TRBJ2-1
clone_size: many
v_call: TRBV2
d_call: NA
cdr3_nt: TGTGCCAGCAGTTTTGGCGGGTTTAGCTCCTACAATGAGCAGTTCTTC
cdr3_aa: CASSFGGFSSYNEQFF

j_call: TRBJ2-1
clone_size: NA
v_call: TRBV28
d_call: NA
cdr3_nt: TGTGCCAGCAGCGCGCAGGGTGGGGGACAAAATGAGCAGTTCTTC
cdr3_aa: CASSAQGGGQNEQFF

j_call: TRBJ1-2
clone_size: many
v_call: TRBV11-2
d_call: NA
cdr3_nt: TGTGCCAGCAGCTCCCACCGACGGGCTAACTATGGCTACACTTTC
cdr3_aa: CASSSHRRANYGYTF